One sample yielded the 25 T cell receptor beta chains listed below, sequenced in a study of blood T cell repertoires in COVID-19. Assay: immunoSEQ multiplex PCR; the TCRdb copy retains only in-frame clones and omits some. Among 150,000 to 200,000 clones listed, roughly three quarters were seen once. The sequenced sample was peripheral blood. The receptors originated from a woman between 40 and 55 years old with COVID-19, enrolled during active disease.

The chain employs TRBV7-9 and TRBJ2-7; perhaps TRBD2 as D (7 bases). The CDR3 loop spans 13 amino acids. Per the germline V gene, CDR1 is SEHNR and CDR2 is FQNEAQ (reference sequence). V was clipped by 8 bases and J by 1 base, with 12 bases between them. Written as DNA, the CDR3 is TGTGCCAGCGCGGGGGACACTTCCTACGAGCAGTACTTC. It specifies CASAGDTSYEQYF.

The chain joins TRBV6-5 to TRBJ2-7, with TRBD2 as a possible D gene (5 bases). The CDR3 has 14 residues. Trimming pared 6 bases from V and 7 bases from J, leaving 19 bases between. In germline, CDR1 is MNHEY, CDR2 SVGAGI. DNA for the CDR3: TGTGCCAGCAGATCTAGCCCCGCCGGGAATGAGCAGTACTTC. Residues: CASRSSPAGNEQYF.

The CDR3 DNA reads as TGTGCCAGCGGGGCAGGAAGCAATCAGCCCCAGCATTTT. As protein: CASGAGSNQPQHF. This sequence joins TRBV6-4 and TRBJ1-5, with D tentatively TRBD1 (5 bases). CDR3 length equals 13 residues. The V gene's germline CDR1 is MRHNA and CDR2 SNTAGT. V was cut by 8 bases and J by 1 base, with 9 bases left in between.

This sequence joins TRBV4-2 and TRBJ2-2; 7 bases map to TRBD2. The V and J ends lost 3 bases and 6 bases, in that order; junction bases with no gene match: 7. From germline, CDR1 is LGHNA and CDR2 YNFKEQ. The CDR3 is 15 amino acids. The CDR3 sequence: CASSHLGGSPGELFF. Here the CDR3 DNA reads TGTGCCAGCAGCCACCTGGGGGGGAGCCCCGGGGAGCTGTTTTTT.

This chain uses TRBV5-6 with TRBJ1-6, with a tentative D call TRBD1 (5 bases). The CDR3 is made up of 15 amino acids. Trimming took off 0 bases at V and 7 bases at J, with 11 bases between the two ends. Germline CDR1 SGHDT, CDR2 YYEEEE. The CDR3 region is CASSLEQGWNSPLHF. Here the CDR3 DNA reads TGTGCCAGCAGCTTGGAGCAGGGATGGAATTCACCCCTCCACTTT.

This chain links TRBV7-9 with TRBJ2-7; tentative D call: TRBD1 (5 bases). The CDR3 sequence is 15 residues long. V lost 2 bases, J lost 6 bases, and 17 bases lay in between. Looked up from germline, CDR1 is SEHNR and CDR2 is FQNEAQ (reference sequence). This CDR3 is CASSLSTGRVSEQYF. CDR3 sequence (DNA): TGTGCCAGCAGCTTAAGTACAGGAAGGGTCTCCGAGCAGTACTTC.

The table lists this clone with a count of one. The chain couples TRBV18 to TRBJ2-6; a weak D match, TRBD1 (5 bases). Germline V lookup: CDR1 KGHSH, CDR2 LQKENI. V gave up 3 bases and J gave up 0 bases, with 12 bases separating them. The CDR3 is 17 amino acids. The CDR3 loop is CASSPRTPGSGANVLTF. For the CDR3, the DNA is TGTGCCAGCTCACCTAGGACACCAGGCTCTGGGGCCAACGTCCTGACTTTC.

The V and J genes are TRBV7-3 and TRBJ1-1, with TRBD1 matching over 9 bases. The CDR3 consists of 16 residues. Germline CDR1 is SGHTA and CDR2 is FQGTGA. V lost 5 bases and J lost 2; bases outside the gene matches: 9. The CDR3 sequence is CASSTGQGTFNTEAFF. CDR3 DNA sequence: TGTGCCAGCAGCACAGGACAGGGGACTTTCAACACTGAAGCTTTCTTT.

In its sample, this clone was seen many times. The V gene is TRBV13, the J gene TRBJ1-1; no firm D call. V lost 1 base and J 0 bases, leaving 3 bases between the germline ends. This CDR3 spans 13 amino acids. CDR1 and CDR2 (germline): PRHDT, FYEKMQ (reference sequence). In DNA form, the CDR3 reads TGTGCCAGCAGCTTAGCCTTGAACACTGAAGCTTTCTTT. Its translation: CASSLALNTEAFF.

This rearrangement joins TRBV19 to TRBJ1-1; the D is unclear. The CDR3 runs to 13 residues. The germline V gene has CDR1 LNHDA and CDR2 SQIVND (reference sequence). Trimming took 4 bases from V and 0 from J, leaving 6 bases between them. The CDR3 loop reads CASSRALNTEAFF. Here the CDR3 DNA reads TGTGCCAGTAGTAGGGCGCTGAACACTGAAGCTTTCTTT.

The rearrangement uses TRBV6-2 or TRBV6-3 and TRBJ1-2, with D perhaps matching TRBD1 (5 bases). In germline, CDR1 is MNHEY, CDR2 SVGEGT. The CDR3 has 13 amino acids. With 2 bases removed from V and 7 bases from J, the gap between germline ends came to 11 bases. In DNA, the CDR3 is TGTGCCAGCAGTTACAGGGATGGGGCTGGCTACACCTTC. This translates into CASSYRDGAGYTF.

The J gene is TRBJ2-5, the V gene TRBV9; tentatively, D is TRBD1 (6 bases). Deletions cut 4 bases from V and 5 bases from J, with 21 bases between. This CDR3 comprises 16 residues. The V gene's germline CDR1 is SGDLS and CDR2 YYNGEE. The CDR3 protein is CASSPSSAGDVETQYF. CDR3 bases: TGTGCCAGCAGCCCCTCGTCGGCAGGGGATGTGGAGACCCAGTACTTC.

This clone was observed a few times. This chain joins TRBV6-2 or TRBV6-3 and TRBJ1-5, with 10 bases fitting TRBD1. Unmatched junction bases numbered 8, after V lost 2 bases and J lost 4 bases. The length of the CDR3 is 17 residues. Germline CDR1 reads MNHEY; CDR2 reads SVGEGT. CDR3 loop: CASSYRDRGLKNQPQHF. In DNA form, the CDR3 reads TGTGCCAGCAGTTACCGAGACAGGGGGCTAAAGAATCAGCCCCAGCATTTT.

V and J are TRBV2 and TRBJ1-1; D may be TRBD1 (5 bases). V gave up 7 bases and J gave up 5 bases, with 17 bases separating them. Per germline, CDR1 SNHLY and CDR2 FYNNEI. This CDR3 comprises 14 residues. For the CDR3, the DNA is TGTGCCAGCAACGGGGCAGGGAGGGAGACTGAAGCTTTCTTT. Translated: CASNGAGRETEAFF.

The chain joins TRBV2 to TRBJ2-7; D possibly corresponds to TRBD2 (6 bases). The ends were cut back, 7 bases at V and 1 base at J, with 11 bases in the middle. Germline-derived CDR1 and CDR2 are SNHLY and FYNNEI. The CDR3 consists of 13 residues. The DNA of the CDR3 is TGTGCCAGCAATGGAGGGGTGTCCTACGAGCAGTACTTC. Translating gives CASNGGVSYEQYF.

CDR3: CAEEDSNSYEQYF. The CDR3, as DNA: TGTGCCGAGGAGGACAGTAACTCCTACGAGCAGTACTTC. The rearrangement joins TRBV30 to TRBJ2-7; D perhaps matches TRBD1 (6 bases). Germline V gene lookup returns CDR1 GTSNPN and CDR2 SVGIG (reference sequence). The CDR3 extends over 13 amino acids. Trimming removed 8 bases from V and 0 bases from J, with 14 bases in between.

J is TRBJ2-1 and V is TRBV7-2; 7 positions agree with TRBD2. The CDR3 has 16 amino acids. Germline CDR1 reads SGHTA; CDR2 reads FQGNSA. V gave up 4 bases and J gave up 3 bases; unmatched junction bases: 9. The CDR3 region is CASSSVGLGNYNEQFF. The CDR3 nucleotides are TGTGCCAGCAGCTCCGTCGGACTAGGTAACTACAATGAGCAGTTCTTC. Based on the CDR3 plus reference TRBV7-2 and TRBJ2-1, the full variable domain is GAGVSQSPSNKVTEKGKDVELRCDPISGHTALYWYRQSLGQGLEFLIYFQGNSAPDKSGLPSDRFSAERTGGSVSTLTIQRTQQEDSAVYLCASSSVGLGNYNEQFFGPGTRLTVL.

The chain recombines TRBV5-6 with TRBJ1-3; 7 nucleotides match TRBD1. The CDR3 is 15 amino acids. Germline V gene lookup returns CDR1 SGHDT and CDR2 YYEEEE. V shed 6 bases and J 6 bases; nucleotides not matched to a gene: 12. The CDR3 sequence: CASTYPGTEQNTIYF. The CDR3 DNA sequence: TGTGCCAGCACCTATCCCGGGACAGAACAAAACACCATATATTTT.

The chain links TRBV6-6 to TRBJ1-5; maybe TRBD1 (6 bases). Germline V gives CDR1 MNHNY, CDR2 SVGAGI (reference sequence). V lost 6 bases and J 7 bases, leaving 16 bases between the germline ends. CDR3 length: 14 residues. CDR3 residues: CASSLPGGRQPQHF. The CDR3 coding sequence is TGTGCCAGCAGCCTCCCGGGGGGCAGGCAGCCCCAGCATTTT.

The V gene is TRBV29-1, the J gene TRBJ2-5; 7 bases are a match to TRBD2. The CDR3 spans 12 residues. V was pared by 4 bases and J by 3 bases, with 2 bases of the junction left unmatched. Germline CDR1 is SQVTM and CDR2 is ANQGSEA. This CDR3 is CSVGSGEETQYF. The CDR3 bases are TGCAGCGTTGGGAGCGGGGAAGAGACCCAGTACTTC.

On this clone itself: Since a much larger clone is just one base distant, this may be a read error. The chain recombines TRBV5-5 with TRBJ1-4; 9 bases map to TRBD1. CDR3 length equals 19 residues. The J segment lost 4 bases and the V segment lost 0 bases, leaving 13 bases of the junction unmatched. Germline CDR1 and CDR2: SGHKS and YYEKEE (reference sequence). For the CDR3, the DNA is TGTGCCAGCAGCTTGGTGGTGACAGGGGGACCAACAATTAATGAAAAACTGTTTTTT. Translation gives CASSLVVTGGPTINEKLFF.

The CDR3 DNA follows: TGTGCCAGTAGTACCGGGACTTACCAAGTTGACGAGACCCAGTACTTC. Encoded protein: CASSTGTYQVDETQYF. The chain is built from TRBV19 and TRBJ2-5; TRBD2 might be the D (6 bases). The CDR3 contains 16 residues. Germline CDR1 is LNHDA and CDR2 is SQIVND (reference sequence). Trimming shortened V by 4 bases and J by 5 bases, and 20 bases separated the two germline ends.

V gene TRBV21-1 combines with J gene TRBJ1-3; no DNA check was done on the table's D call, TRBD1. TRBV21-1 constitutes a pseudogene. This CDR3 is 19 amino acids long. CDR3 nucleotide sequence: TGTGCCAGCAGCAAAGCTGGGAAGACAGGTAAGTACTCTGGAAACACCATATATTTT. Residues: CASSKAGKTGKYSGNTIYF.

The chain carries TRBV19 and TRBJ2-7; D unresolved. The CDR3 covers 14 residues. V lost 5 bases to trimming and J lost 4 bases, with 15 bases between them. Germline loops: CDR1 LNHDA, CDR2 SQIVND (reference sequence). The CDR3 DNA follows: TGTGCCAGTAGTTTTACTCCTACCATTTACGAGCAGTACTTC. Amino acids: CASSFTPTIYEQYF.

This chain links TRBV7-6 with TRBJ1-5, with a tentative D call TRBD1 (6 bases). CDR1 is SGHVS and CDR2 is FNYEAQ in the germline V gene. The V gene lost 5 bases and the J gene lost 4 bases, with 15 bases spanning the gap. This CDR3 is built from 15 residues. The DNA for the CDR3 is TGTGCCAGCAGCCCTAGTTGGGGGCTGAATCAGCCCCAGCATTTT. It yields the protein CASSPSWGLNQPQHF.